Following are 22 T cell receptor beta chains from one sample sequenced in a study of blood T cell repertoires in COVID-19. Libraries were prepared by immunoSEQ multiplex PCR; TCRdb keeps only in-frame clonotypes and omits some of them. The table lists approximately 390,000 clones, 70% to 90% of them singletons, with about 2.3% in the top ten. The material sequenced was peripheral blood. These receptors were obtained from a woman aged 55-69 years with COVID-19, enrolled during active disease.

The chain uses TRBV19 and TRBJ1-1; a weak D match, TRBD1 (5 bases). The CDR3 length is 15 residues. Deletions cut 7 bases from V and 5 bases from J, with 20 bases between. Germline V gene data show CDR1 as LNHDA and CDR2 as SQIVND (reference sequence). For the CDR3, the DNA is TGTGCCAGTAAAGGGCGGGAGGGGAAGGAGACTGAAGCTTTCTTT. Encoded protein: CASKGREGKETEAFF.

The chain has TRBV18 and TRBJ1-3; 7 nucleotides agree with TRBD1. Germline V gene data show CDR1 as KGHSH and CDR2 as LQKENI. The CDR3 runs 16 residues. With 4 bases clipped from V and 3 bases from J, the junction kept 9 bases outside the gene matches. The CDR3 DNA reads TGTGCCAGCTCACTTGGGACAGCGGCGGGTGGAAACACCATATATTTT. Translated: CASSLGTAAGGNTIYF.

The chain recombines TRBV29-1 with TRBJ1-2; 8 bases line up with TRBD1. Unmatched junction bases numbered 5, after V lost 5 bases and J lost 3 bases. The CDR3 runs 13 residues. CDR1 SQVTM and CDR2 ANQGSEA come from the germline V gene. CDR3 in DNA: TGCAGCGTTTCCCAGGGGGCGGACTATGGCTACACCTTC. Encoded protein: CSVSQGADYGYTF.

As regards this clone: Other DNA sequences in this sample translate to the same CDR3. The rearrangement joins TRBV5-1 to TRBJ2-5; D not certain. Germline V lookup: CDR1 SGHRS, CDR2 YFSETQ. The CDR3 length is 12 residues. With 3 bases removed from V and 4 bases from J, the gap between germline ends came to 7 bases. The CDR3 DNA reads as TGCGCCAGCAGCTCGTCTACAGAGACCCAGTACTTC. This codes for CASSSSTETQYF.

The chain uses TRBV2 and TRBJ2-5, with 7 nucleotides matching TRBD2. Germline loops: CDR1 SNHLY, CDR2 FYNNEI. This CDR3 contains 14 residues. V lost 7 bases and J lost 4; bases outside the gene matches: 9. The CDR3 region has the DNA TGTGCCAGCACCACTCAAGCGGGGATAGAGACCCAGTACTTC. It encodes CASTTQAGIETQYF.

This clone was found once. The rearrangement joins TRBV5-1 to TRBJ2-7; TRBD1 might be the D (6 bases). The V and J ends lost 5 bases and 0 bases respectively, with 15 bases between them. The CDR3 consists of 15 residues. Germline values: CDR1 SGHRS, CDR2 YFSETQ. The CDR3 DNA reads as TGCGCCAGCAGGTATCGGACAGACCCCTCCTACGAGCAGTACTTC. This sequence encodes CASRYRTDPSYEQYF.

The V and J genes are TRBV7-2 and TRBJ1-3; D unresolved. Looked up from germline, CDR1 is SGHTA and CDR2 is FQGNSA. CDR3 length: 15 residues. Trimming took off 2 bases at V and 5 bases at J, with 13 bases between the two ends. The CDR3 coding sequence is TGTGCCAGCAGCTTACGGGAAGCGGCGAGAAACACCATATATTTT. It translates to CASSLREAARNTIYF.

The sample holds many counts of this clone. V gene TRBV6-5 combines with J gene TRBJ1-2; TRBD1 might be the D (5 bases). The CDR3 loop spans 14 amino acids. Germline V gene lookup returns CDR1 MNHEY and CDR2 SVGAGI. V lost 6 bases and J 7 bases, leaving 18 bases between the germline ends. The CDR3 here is CASSHSGGAVGYTF. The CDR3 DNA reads TGTGCCAGCAGCCACTCAGGTGGGGCGGTTGGCTACACCTTC.

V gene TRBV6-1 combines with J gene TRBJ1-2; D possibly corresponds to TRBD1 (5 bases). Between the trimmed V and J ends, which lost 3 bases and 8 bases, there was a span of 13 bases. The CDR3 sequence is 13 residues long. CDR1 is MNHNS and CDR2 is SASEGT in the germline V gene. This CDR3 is CASSDRISGGYTF. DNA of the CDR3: TGTGCCAGCAGTGATAGGATTTCAGGGGGCTACACCTTC.

For the CDR3, the DNA is TGCGCCAGCAGCCTCGACACAGCCACGGACTACTATGGCTACACCTTC. Translating gives CASSLDTATDYYGYTF. The rearrangement links TRBV4-1 to TRBJ1-2; D call uncertain. Looked up from germline, CDR1 is MGHRA and CDR2 is YSYEKL. The CDR3 loop spans 16 amino acids. The germline V and J ends were trimmed by 4 bases and 3 bases, with 18 bases remaining between them.

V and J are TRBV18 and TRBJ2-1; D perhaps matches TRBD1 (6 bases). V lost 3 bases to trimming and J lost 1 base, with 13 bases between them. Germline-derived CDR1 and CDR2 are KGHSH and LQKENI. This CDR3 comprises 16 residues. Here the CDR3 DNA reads TGTGCCAGCTCACCCTTTAGGGGGAATTCCTACAATGAGCAGTTCTTC. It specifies CASSPFRGNSYNEQFF. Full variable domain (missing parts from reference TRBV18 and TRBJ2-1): NAGVMQNPRHLVRRRGQEARLRCSPMKGHSHVYWYRQLPEEGLKFMVYLQKENIIDESGMPKERFSAEFPKEGPSILRIQQVVRGDSAAYFCASSPFRGNSYNEQFFGPGTRLTVL.

CDR3 sequence: CASSLQGFGNQPQHF. DNA of the CDR3: TGTGCCAGCAGTTTACAGGGTTTCGGAAATCAGCCCCAGCATTTT. V is TRBV28 and J is TRBJ1-5; a possible D gene is TRBD1 (5 bases). The CDR3 consists of 15 residues. Trimming removed 2 bases at V and 4 bases at J, with 12 bases between. In germline, CDR1 is MDHEN, CDR2 SYDVKM. The full variable domain, its missing parts supplied by reference TRBV28 and TRBJ1-5, is DVKVTQSSRYLVKRTGEKVFLECVQDMDHENMFWYRQDPGLGLRLIYFSYDVKMKEKGDIPEGYSVSREKKERFSLILESASTNQTSMYLCASSLQGFGNQPQHFGDGTRLSIL.

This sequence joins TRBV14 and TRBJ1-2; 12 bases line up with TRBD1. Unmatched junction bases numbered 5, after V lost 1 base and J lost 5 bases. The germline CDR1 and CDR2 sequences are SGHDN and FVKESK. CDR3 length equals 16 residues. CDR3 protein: CASSQGGTGGWYGYTF. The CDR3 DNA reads TGTGCCAGCAGCCAAGGCGGGACAGGGGGCTGGTATGGCTACACCTTC.

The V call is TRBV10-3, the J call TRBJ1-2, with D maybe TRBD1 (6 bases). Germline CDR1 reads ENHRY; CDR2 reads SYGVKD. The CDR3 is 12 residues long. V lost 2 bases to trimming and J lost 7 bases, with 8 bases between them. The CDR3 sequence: CAISETGTGYTF. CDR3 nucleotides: TGTGCCATCAGTGAGACAGGGACTGGCTACACCTTC.

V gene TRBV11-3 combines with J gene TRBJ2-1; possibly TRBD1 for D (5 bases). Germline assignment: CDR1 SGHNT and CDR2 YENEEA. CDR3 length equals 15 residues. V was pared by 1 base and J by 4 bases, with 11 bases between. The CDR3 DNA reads TGTGCCAGCAGCTTAGGGGCAGGGTGGTACAATGAGCAGTTCTTC. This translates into CASSLGAGWYNEQFF.

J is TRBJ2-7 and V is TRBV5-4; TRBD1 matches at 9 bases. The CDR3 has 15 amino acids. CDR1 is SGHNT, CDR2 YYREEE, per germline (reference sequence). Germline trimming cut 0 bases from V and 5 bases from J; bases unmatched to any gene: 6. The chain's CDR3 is CASSLGDRVYHEQYF. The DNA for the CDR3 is TGTGCCAGCAGCTTGGGGGACAGGGTCTACCACGAGCAGTACTTC.

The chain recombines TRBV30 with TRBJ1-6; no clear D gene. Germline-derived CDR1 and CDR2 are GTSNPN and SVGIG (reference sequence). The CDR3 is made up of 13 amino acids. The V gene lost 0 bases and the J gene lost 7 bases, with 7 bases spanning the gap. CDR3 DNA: TGTGCCTGGAGTGTGCCAGGAAATTCACCCCTCCACTTT. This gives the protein CAWSVPGNSPLHF.

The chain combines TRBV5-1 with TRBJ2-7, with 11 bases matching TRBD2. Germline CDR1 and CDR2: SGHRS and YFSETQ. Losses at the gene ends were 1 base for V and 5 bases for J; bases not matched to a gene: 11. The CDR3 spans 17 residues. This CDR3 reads CASSLRASGGTTHEQYF. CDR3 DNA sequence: TGCGCCAGCAGCTTGAGGGCTAGCGGGGGGACCACTCACGAGCAGTACTTC.

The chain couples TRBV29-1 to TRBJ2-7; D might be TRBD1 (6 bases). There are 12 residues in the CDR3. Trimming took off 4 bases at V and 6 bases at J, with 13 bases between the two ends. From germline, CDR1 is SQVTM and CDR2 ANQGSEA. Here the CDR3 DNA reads TGCAGCGTTGTCACAGGGTCAGGCGAGCAGTACTTC. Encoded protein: CSVVTGSGEQYF.

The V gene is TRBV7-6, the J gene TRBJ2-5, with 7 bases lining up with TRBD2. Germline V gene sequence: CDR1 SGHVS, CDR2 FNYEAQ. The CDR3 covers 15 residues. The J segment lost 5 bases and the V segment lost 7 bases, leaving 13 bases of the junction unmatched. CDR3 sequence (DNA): TGTGCCAGCACTGCGGCGGGAGAGGCCCATGAGACCCAGTACTTC. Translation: CASTAAGEAHETQYF.

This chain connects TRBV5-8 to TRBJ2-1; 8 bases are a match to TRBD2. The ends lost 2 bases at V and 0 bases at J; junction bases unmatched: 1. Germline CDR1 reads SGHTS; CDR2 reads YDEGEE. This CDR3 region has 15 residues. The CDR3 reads CASSFRGGSYNEQFF. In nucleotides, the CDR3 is TGTGCCAGCAGCTTTCGGGGGGGCTCCTACAATGAGCAGTTCTTC.

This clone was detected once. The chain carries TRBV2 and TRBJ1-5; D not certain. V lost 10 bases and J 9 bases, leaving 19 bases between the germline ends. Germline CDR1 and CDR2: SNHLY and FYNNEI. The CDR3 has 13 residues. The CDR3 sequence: CATSGVPEGPQHF. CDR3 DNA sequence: TGTGCCACTAGTGGGGTCCCGGAGGGGCCCCAGCATTTT.